This T cell receptor beta chain appears in the sequencing data of a study of blood T cell repertoires in COVID-19. Across the study: T cells, B-cell-depleted T cells, or PBMCs provided the cDNA or gDNA that served as material.

On this clone: The junction shows a germline mismatch at one end, possibly a read error.

Authors' data handling: Amplification with reference gene primers provided the estimates of nucleated cell counts. Assay used: immunoSEQ multiplex PCR; TCRdb lists only in-frame clones, some missing. V and J calls and clone size come straight from that table; D and trimming were deduced from the DNA. The sample yields hundreds of thousands of clones, roughly 90% seen once. The CDR3 totals 14 residues. Germline CDR1 is SGHAT and CDR2 is FQNNGV. The receptor was derived from a woman in her 30s with acute COVID-19. Material for sequencing was PBMCs or T cells enriched from blood (not recorded which). The chain is built from TRBV11-2 and TRBJ1-2, with D uncertain. This CDR3 is CASRLDGGNYGYTF. DNA of the CDR3: TGTGCCAGCAGGTTAGACGGAGGGAACTATGGCTACACCTTC.